A selection of T cell receptor beta chains follows, all from one sample in a study of blood T cell repertoires in COVID-19. The assay was immunoSEQ multiplex PCR, and TCRdb's table has in-frame clones only and misses some. The sample lists about 250,000 clones; approximately 86% were seen once. Sample: peripheral blood. The receptors stem from a woman aged 60-75 years who had recovered from COVID-19. The CDR3 runs from the conserved cysteine through the conserved F or W. The D gene is left open where the match is weak. Rows give clone size only sometimes, using once, few, many, or a class for an expanded clone.

j_call | v_call | clone_size | d_call | cdr3_aa | cdr3_nt
TRBJ1-4 | TRBV10-3 | NA | NA | CAISNRDTTNEKLFF | TGTGCCATCAGCAACCGGGACACCACTAATGAAAAACTGTTTTTT
TRBJ1-6 | TRBV5-1 | NA | NA | CASSPQGWNSPLHF | TGCGCCAGCAGCCCACAGGGTTGGAATTCACCCCTCCACTTT
TRBJ1-6 | TRBV11-3 | NA | TRBD1 | CASSTGQGNSPLHF | TGTGCCAGCAGCACGGGACAGGGCAATTCACCCCTCCACTTT
TRBJ1-3 | TRBV9 | NA | NA | CASSVDPTARSGNTIYF | TGTGCCAGCAGCGTGGACCCGACAGCCCGCTCTGGAAACACCATATATTTT
TRBJ2-7 | TRBV5-1 | NA | NA | CACRGTYEQYF | TGCGCCTGTCGGGGAACCTACGAGCAGTACTTC
TRBJ2-3 | TRBV11-2 | NA | TRBD2 | CASSLAGGDADTQYF | TGTGCCAGCAGCTTGGCCGGGGGGGATGCAGATACGCAGTATTTT
TRBJ1-5 | TRBV28 | NA | TRBD1 | CASTNLGQGARQPQHF | TGTGCCAGCACCAACCTGGGTCAGGGGGCGAGGCAGCCCCAGCATTTT
TRBJ2-7 | TRBV11-2 | NA | NA | CASSLAPIDEQYF | TGTGCCAGCAGCTTAGCTCCTATCGACGAGCAGTACTTC
TRBJ2-5 | TRBV5-4 | NA | NA | CASSLGSNQETQYF | TGTGCCAGCAGCTTGGGTAGTAACCAAGAGACCCAGTACTTC
TRBJ1-2 | TRBV4-1 | NA | TRBD1 | CASSLLPGGASYGYTF | TGCGCCAGCAGCCTTTTACCAGGGGGCGCGAGCTATGGCTACACCTTC
TRBJ2-3 | TRBV24-1 | NA | TRBD1 | CATSDLEGQGGIDTQYF | TGTGCCACCAGTGATTTGGAGGGACAGGGTGGGATAGATACGCAGTATTTT
TRBJ1-2 | TRBV24-1 | NA | TRBD1 | CATSAAGTGHGYTF | TGTGCCACCAGTGCCGCCGGGACAGGGCACGGCTACACCTTC
TRBJ2-7 | TRBV7-9 | NA | NA | CASSLGGPYEQYF | TGTGCCAGCAGCTTGGGGGGTCCCTACGAGCAGTACTTC
TRBJ2-1 | TRBV4-1 | NA | TRBD2 | CASSQAPSGGSSYNEQFF | TGCGCCAGCAGCCAAGCACCTAGCGGGGGCTCCTCCTACAATGAGCAGTTCTTC
TRBJ1-4 | TRBV5-1 | NA | NA | CASSLGGGANEKLFF | TGCGCCAGCAGCTTGGGCGGAGGGGCTAATGAAAAACTGTTTTTT
TRBJ1-4 | TRBV9 | NA | NA | CASSVGRDNEKLFF | TGTGCCAGCAGCGTAGGTCGCGATAATGAAAAACTGTTTTTT
TRBJ1-2 | TRBV4-1 | once | TRBD1 | CASSQGTGYGYTF | TGCGCCAGCAGCCAAGGGACAGGGTACGGCTACACCTTC
TRBJ1-6 | TRBV7-9 | NA | NA | CASSLVLSFGESGSPLHF | TGTGCCAGCAGCTTAGTACTTAGTTTCGGGGAGAGTGGTTCACCCCTCCACTTT
TRBJ2-1 | TRBV18 | NA | TRBD2 | CASSPPLAGIGEQFF | TGTGCCAGCTCACCACCGCTAGCGGGGATTGGTGAGCAGTTCTTC
TRBJ2-5 | TRBV7-3 | NA | NA | CASSLGGARPRETQYF | TGTGCCAGCAGCTTAGGAGGGGCTCGTCCCCGGGAGACCCAGTACTTC
TRBJ2-7 | TRBV6-5 | NA | NA | CASSRGQGKYEQYF | TGTGCCAGCAGTAGAGGGCAAGGAAAATACGAGCAGTACTTC
TRBJ1-5 | TRBV19 | NA | TRBD1 | CASTGGRWQPQHF | TGTGCCAGTACAGGGGGAAGATGGCAGCCCCAGCATTTT
TRBJ1-1 | TRBV7-2 | once | NA | CASSLSRQNTEAFF | TGTGCCAGCAGCTTATCGAGGCAAAACACTGAAGCTTTCTTT
TRBJ1-6 | TRBV11-2 | NA | NA | CASSLGQNYNSPLHF | TGTGCCAGCAGCTTAGGACAGAACTATAATTCACCCCTCCACTTT
TRBJ1-1 | TRBV5-4 | NA | NA | CASSLERQEKKTFF | TGTGCCAGCAGCTTGGAACGACAGGAGAAGAAAACCTTCTTT
TRBJ2-7 | TRBV7-2 | NA | TRBD2 | CASSTRLAGVYEQYF | TGTGCCAGCAGCACGAGACTAGCGGGGGTCTACGAGCAGTACTTC
TRBJ2-3 | TRBV11-2 | NA | NA | CASSFTFGRGAQYF | TGTGCCAGCAGCTTTACCTTCGGGAGAGGAGCGCAGTATTTT
TRBJ2-5 | TRBV7-6 | NA | TRBD2 | CASSLTSGGTGETQYF | TGTGCCAGCAGCTTGACTAGCGGGGGGACGGGTGAGACCCAGTACTTC
TRBJ1-5 | TRBV4-1 | once | NA | CASSHGTFNRGNQPQHF | TGCGCCAGCAGCCACGGGACTTTCAATAGAGGCAATCAGCCCCAGCATTTT
TRBJ1-2 | TRBV7-8 | NA | TRBD1 | CASGTGFLVGYGYTF | TGTGCCAGCGGGACAGGGTTTTTAGTTGGGTATGGCTACACCTTC
TRBJ2-7 | TRBV24-1 | once | TRBD2 | CATSDSGRPGRSGYSYEQYF | TGTGCCACCAGTGATTCGGGTCGTCCCGGGAGGTCGGGTTACTCCTACGAGCAGTACTTC
TRBJ2-2 | TRBV24-1 | NA | NA | CATSDPTGWNTGELFF | TGTGCCACCAGTGACCCAACAGGGTGGAACACCGGGGAGCTGTTTTTT
TRBJ1-5 | TRBV5-5 | once | TRBD1 | CASSPSRTGVNQPQHF | TGTGCCAGCAGCCCGTCCCGGACAGGGGTCAATCAGCCCCAGCATTTT
TRBJ2-5 | TRBV6-2/TRBV6-3 | NA | TRBD1 | CASSRDRGGETQYF | TGTGCCAGCAGCCGGGACCGAGGGGGCGAGACCCAGTACTTC
TRBJ1-4 | TRBV18 | NA | NA | CASSFYGGPQEKLFF | TGTGCCAGCTCATTCTACGGAGGTCCGCAAGAAAAACTGTTTTTT
TRBJ2-2 | TRBV3-1/TRBV3-2 | NA | TRBD1 | CASSLRVGTGFTGELFF | TGTGCCAGCAGCCTTCGCGTCGGGACAGGATTCACCGGGGAGCTGTTTTTT
TRBJ2-2 | TRBV7-3 | NA | NA | CASSPGLAIGELFF | TGTGCCAGCAGCCCGGGACTTGCGATCGGGGAGCTGTTTTTT
TRBJ2-7 | TRBV7-8 | NA | NA | CASSHNQKYRVGTLRGALEQYF | TGTGCCAGCAGCCACAACCAAAAGTACAGGGTAGGGACCCTACGAGGGGCCCTCGAGCAGTACTTC
TRBJ1-1 | TRBV3-1/TRBV3-2 | NA | NA | CASSQEGGANTEAFF | TGTGCCAGCAGCCAAGAGGGCGGGGCCAACACTGAAGCTTTCTTT
TRBJ1-1 | TRBV6-2/TRBV6-3 | NA | TRBD1 | CASSYPGQLEAFF | TGTGCCAGCAGTTACCCGGGACAGCTTGAAGCTTTCTTT
TRBJ2-2 | TRBV9 | NA | TRBD2 | CASSSLAGFTGELFF | TGTGCCAGCAGCTCTCTAGCGGGGTTCACCGGGGAGCTGTTTTTT
TRBJ2-3 | TRBV4-3 | NA | TRBD2 | CASSQDMGTSGDPGDTQYF | TGCGCCAGCAGCCAAGATATGGGGACTAGCGGGGACCCAGGGGATACGCAGTATTTT
TRBJ1-6 | TRBV3-1/TRBV3-2 | NA | NA | CASSQPGGGSPLHF | TGTGCCAGCAGCCAACCGGGCGGGGGTTCACCCCTCCACTTT
TRBJ1-2 | TRBV13 | once | NA | CASSPRRQVVGYTF | TGTGCCAGCAGCCCGCGTAGACAGGTGGTTGGCTACACCTTC
TRBJ1-1 | TRBV4-2 | NA | NA | CASSQGAGTSRRAFF | TGTGCCAGCAGCCAAGGGGCTGGGACATCTCGCCGGGCTTTCTTT
TRBJ1-2 | TRBV2 | NA | NA | CASSRTHGYTF | TGTGCCAGCAGTCGGACACACGGCTACACCTTC
TRBJ1-4 | TRBV15 | NA | NA | CATSSWDKGRVGEKLFF | TGTGCCACCAGCAGCTGGGACAAGGGACGGGTCGGTGAAAAACTGTTTTTT
TRBJ2-7 | TRBV7-9 | NA | TRBD2 | CASSRGTSGDYEQYF | TGTGCCAGCAGCCGTGGGACTAGCGGGGACTACGAGCAGTACTTC
TRBJ1-5 | TRBV2 | NA | TRBD1 | CASSGDSDQPQHF | TGTGCCAGCAGCGGGGACAGTGATCAGCCCCAGCATTTT
TRBJ1-2 | TRBV18 | NA | NA | CASSDKYGYTF | TGTGCCAGCTCAGACAAGTATGGCTACACCTTC
TRBJ1-4 | TRBV4-3 | NA | TRBD1 | CASSPLGTDEKLFF | TGCGCCAGCAGCCCCCTTGGGACAGATGAAAAACTGTTTTTT
TRBJ1-3 | TRBV9 | NA | TRBD1 | CASSEQIQGAYGNTIYF | TGTGCCAGCAGCGAACAGATACAGGGGGCGTATGGAAACACCATATATTTT
TRBJ2-7 | TRBV18 | NA | TRBD2 | CASSRPGLAAYEQYF | TGTGCCAGCTCACGACCGGGACTAGCGGCTTACGAGCAGTACTTC
TRBJ2-7 | TRBV15 | NA | TRBD1 | CATSREAGTGSYEQYF | TGTGCCACCAGCAGAGAAGCCGGGACAGGCTCCTACGAGCAGTACTTC